The entry that follows covers one T cell receptor (beta chain) sequence. Profiled with immunoSEQ multiplex PCR; TCRdb holds only in-frame clones, not every one. The table shows about 410,000 clones, with around 91% occurring only once. The entry originates in a study of blood T cell repertoires in COVID-19. Study context: The samples span acute and convalescent COVID-19 from the United States, Italy and Spain.

Germline V lookup: CDR1 MNHEY, CDR2 SVGAGI. The CDR3 loop spans 16 amino acids. V lost 2 bases, J lost 2 bases, and 16 bases lay in between. The sequenced sample was PBMCs or T cells enriched from blood (not recorded which). J is TRBJ2-7 and V is TRBV6-5; perhaps TRBD2 as D (5 bases). This receptor was identified in a young man who had recovered from COVID-19. CDR3 bases: TGTGCCAGCAGTTACCCCCCCCGTGAGGGAACCTACGAGCAGTACTTC. Translating gives CASSYPPREGTYEQYF.